This TCR beta chain was sequenced in a study of blood T cell repertoires in COVID-19. Study-level information: From T cells, B-cell-depleted T cells, or PBMCs came the material, which was cDNA or gDNA.

Seattle patient enrollment occurred during active infection, with longitudinal follow-up thereafter. Original handling: Reference gene primer amplification gave estimated nucleated cell counts. Profiling relied on immunoSEQ multiplex PCR, and the TCRdb table lists in-frame clones only, not all of them. Clone size and the V and J calls come from that table; the DNA yielded D and trimming. The table shows 300,000 to 450,000 clones, with around 87% occurring only once. The sequence derives from a woman in her thirties with COVID-19, enrolled during active disease. Sequencing input: peripheral blood.

The CDR3 loop reads CASSTGFQMGGTKNIQYF. Written as DNA, the CDR3 is TGTGCCAGTAGTACCGGTTTTCAGATGGGAGGGACCAAAAACATTCAGTACTTC. The genes are TRBV19 and TRBJ2-4; TRBD2 matches 7 bases. J gave up 2 bases and V 4 bases, and 14 bases lay outside the gene matches. The CDR3 consists of 18 residues. From germline, CDR1 is LNHDA and CDR2 SQIVND (reference sequence).